The 8 T cell receptor beta chains presented below share a single source sample, sequenced in a study of radiation and T cells in renal cell carcinoma. Time point of the sample: baseline pretreatment blood. Documented treatment: 15 Gy SBRT to primary tumor, nephrectomy 4 weeks later. The data were produced by immunoSEQ multiplex PCR, yet TCRdb's version contains in-frame clones alone and is incomplete. This table has 130,000 or so clones, around nine tenths appearing once. The input for sequencing was blood, taken from a patient whose treatment included radiotherapy and nephrectomy. These receptors were obtained from a woman between 45 and 60 years old with renal cell carcinoma.

The chain is built from TRBV11-3 and TRBJ2-2, with a tentative D call TRBD2 (5 bases). This CDR3 has 13 amino acids. V gave up 5 bases and J gave up 4 bases, with 8 bases separating them. CDR1 SGHNT and CDR2 YENEEA come from the germline V gene. The CDR3 reads CASSLASTGELFF. In DNA form, the CDR3 reads TGTGCCAGCAGCCTAGCATCCACCGGGGAGCTGTTTTTT.

This clone occurred a few times. The V call is TRBV30, the J call TRBJ1-5; D not certain. CDR1 and CDR2 from the germline V gene are GTSNPN and SVGIG (reference sequence). Trimming took off 0 bases at V and 2 bases at J, with 11 bases between the two ends. The CDR3 is 15 amino acids. The CDR3 coding sequence is TGTGCCTGGAGTGTAGGGTCAGCGGGCAATCAGCCCCAGCATTTT. Protein: CAWSVGSAGNQPQHF.

V usage is TRBV19 and J usage is TRBJ1-4, with D perhaps TRBD1 (5 bases). This CDR3 has 13 amino acids. The germline V and J ends were trimmed by 7 bases and 8 bases, with 14 bases remaining between them. CDR1 and CDR2 from the germline V gene are LNHDA and SQIVND (reference sequence). The CDR3 sequence is CASNGREVEKLFF. For the CDR3, the DNA is TGTGCCAGTAATGGCAGGGAGGTCGAAAAACTGTTTTTT.

The V and J genes are TRBV30 and TRBJ1-1; TRBD1 might be the D (5 bases). The germline V and J ends were trimmed by 3 bases and 4 bases, with 6 bases remaining between them. The CDR3 consists of 11 residues. Germline values: CDR1 GTSNPN, CDR2 SVGIG (reference sequence). In nucleotides, the CDR3 is TGTGCCTGGAGGGGGGGCACTGAAGCTTTCTTT. Translating gives CAWRGGTEAFF.

J is TRBJ2-5 and V is TRBV19, with 8 bases fitting TRBD2. There are 17 residues in the CDR3. Germline V gives CDR1 LNHDA, CDR2 SQIVND (reference sequence). V shed 3 bases, J shed 5 bases, and the junction held 14 bases outside the gene matches. This CDR3 is CASSIQEGGGPLETQYF. CDR3 in DNA: TGTGCCAGTAGTATTCAGGAGGGCGGGGGGCCCCTGGAGACCCAGTACTTC.

The chain is built from TRBV5-1 and TRBJ1-5; no firm D call. Trimming shortened V by 4 bases and J by 0 bases, and 5 bases separated the two germline ends. Germline CDR1 is SGHRS and CDR2 is YFSETQ. The CDR3 totals 13 residues. The CDR3 region has the DNA TGCGCCAGCAGCCTTAGTAGCAATCAGCCCCAGCATTTT. Translated: CASSLSSNQPQHF.

V gene TRBV29-1 combines with J gene TRBJ2-2; perhaps TRBD1 as D (6 bases). Germline CDR1 is SQVTM and CDR2 is ANQGSEA. There are 13 residues in the CDR3. V lost 7 bases and J lost 6, with 15 bases in between. The CDR3: CSALQGGAGELFF. The DNA for the CDR3 is TGCAGCGCGTTACAGGGTGGTGCCGGGGAGCTGTTTTTT.

This clone was seen only a few times. The chain has TRBV6-1 and TRBJ1-1, with D tentatively TRBD1 (5 bases). With 4 bases removed from V and 4 bases from J, the gap between germline ends came to 13 bases. This CDR3 is built from 14 residues. The germline CDR1 and CDR2 sequences are MNHNS and SASEGT. In DNA form, the CDR3 reads TGTGCCAGCAGTGGGCGGGAGGGGAGCACTGAAGCTTTCTTT. This encodes CASSGREGSTEAFF.